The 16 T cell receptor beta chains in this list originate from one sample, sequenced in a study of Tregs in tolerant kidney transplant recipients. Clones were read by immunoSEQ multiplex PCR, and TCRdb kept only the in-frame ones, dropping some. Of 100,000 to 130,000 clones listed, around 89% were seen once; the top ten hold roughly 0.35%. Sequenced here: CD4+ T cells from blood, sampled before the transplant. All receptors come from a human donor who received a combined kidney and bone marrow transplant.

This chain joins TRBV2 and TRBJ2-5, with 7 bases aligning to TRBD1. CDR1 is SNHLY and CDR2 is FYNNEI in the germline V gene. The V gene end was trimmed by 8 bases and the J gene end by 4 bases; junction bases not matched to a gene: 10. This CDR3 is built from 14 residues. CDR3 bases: TGTGCCAGCCGAACCCAGGGGGTCCGAGAGACCCAGTACTTC. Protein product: CASRTQGVRETQYF.

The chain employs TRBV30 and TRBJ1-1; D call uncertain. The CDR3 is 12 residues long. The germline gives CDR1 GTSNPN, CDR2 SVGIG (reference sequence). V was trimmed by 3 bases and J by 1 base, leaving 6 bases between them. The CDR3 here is CAWRSKNTEAFF. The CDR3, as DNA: TGTGCCTGGAGGTCAAAGAACACTGAAGCTTTCTTT.

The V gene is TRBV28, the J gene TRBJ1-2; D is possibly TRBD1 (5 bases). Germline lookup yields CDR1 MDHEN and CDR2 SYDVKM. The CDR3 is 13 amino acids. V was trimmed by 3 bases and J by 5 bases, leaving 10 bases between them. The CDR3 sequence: CASSFARGYGYTF. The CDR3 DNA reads TGTGCCAGCAGTTTTGCAAGGGGTTATGGCTACACCTTC.

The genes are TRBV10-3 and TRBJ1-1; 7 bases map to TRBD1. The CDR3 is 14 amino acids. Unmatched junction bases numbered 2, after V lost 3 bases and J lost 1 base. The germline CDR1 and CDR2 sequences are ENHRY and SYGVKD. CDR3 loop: CAISDGTANTEAFF. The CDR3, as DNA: TGTGCCATCAGTGACGGGACAGCGAACACTGAAGCTTTCTTT.

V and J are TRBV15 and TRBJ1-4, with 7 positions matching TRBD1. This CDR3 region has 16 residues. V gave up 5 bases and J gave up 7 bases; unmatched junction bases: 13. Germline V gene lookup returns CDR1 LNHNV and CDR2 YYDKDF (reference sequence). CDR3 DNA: TGTGCCACCAGCCGCTACACAGGGGATGGCGGTGAAAAACTGTTTTTT. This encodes CATSRYTGDGGEKLFF.

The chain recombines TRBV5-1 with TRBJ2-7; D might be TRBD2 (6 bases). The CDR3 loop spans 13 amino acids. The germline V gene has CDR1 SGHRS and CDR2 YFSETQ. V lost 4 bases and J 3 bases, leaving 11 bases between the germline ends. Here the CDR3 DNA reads TGCGCCAGCAGCAGTCGGGGGTACTACGAGCAGTACTTC. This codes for CASSSRGYYEQYF.

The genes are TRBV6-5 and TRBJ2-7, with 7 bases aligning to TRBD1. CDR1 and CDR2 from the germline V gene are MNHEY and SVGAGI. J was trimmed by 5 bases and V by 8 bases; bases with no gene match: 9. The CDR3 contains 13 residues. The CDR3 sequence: CASGRQGWDEQYF. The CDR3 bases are TGTGCCAGCGGAAGACAGGGTTGGGACGAGCAGTACTTC.

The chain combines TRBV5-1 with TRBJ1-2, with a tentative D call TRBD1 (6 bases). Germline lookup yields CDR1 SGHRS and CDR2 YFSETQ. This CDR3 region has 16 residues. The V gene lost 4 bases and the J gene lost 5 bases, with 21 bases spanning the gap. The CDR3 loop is CASSPGSGGPSYGYTF. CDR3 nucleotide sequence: TGCGCCAGCAGCCCGGGGAGCGGGGGCCCCAGTTATGGCTACACCTTC.

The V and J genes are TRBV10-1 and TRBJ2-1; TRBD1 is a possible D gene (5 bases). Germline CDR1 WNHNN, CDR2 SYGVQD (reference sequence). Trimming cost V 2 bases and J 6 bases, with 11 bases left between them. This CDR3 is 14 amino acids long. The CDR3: CASSEILGANEQFF. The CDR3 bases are TGCGCCAGCAGTGAGATTTTAGGGGCCAATGAGCAGTTCTTC.

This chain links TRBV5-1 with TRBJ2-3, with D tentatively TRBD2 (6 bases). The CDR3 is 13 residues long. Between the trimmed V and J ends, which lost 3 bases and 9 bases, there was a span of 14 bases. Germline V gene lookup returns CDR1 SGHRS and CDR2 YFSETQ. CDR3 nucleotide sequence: TGCGCCAGCAGCTCGGACGACCGGGGGACGCAGTATTTT. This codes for CASSSDDRGTQYF.

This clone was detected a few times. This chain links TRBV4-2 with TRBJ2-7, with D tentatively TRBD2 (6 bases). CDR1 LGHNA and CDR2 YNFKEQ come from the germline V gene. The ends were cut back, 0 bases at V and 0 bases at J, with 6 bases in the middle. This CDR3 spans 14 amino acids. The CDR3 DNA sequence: TGTGCCAGCAGCCAAGAGACTAGCTCCTACGAGCAGTACTTC. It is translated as CASSQETSSYEQYF.

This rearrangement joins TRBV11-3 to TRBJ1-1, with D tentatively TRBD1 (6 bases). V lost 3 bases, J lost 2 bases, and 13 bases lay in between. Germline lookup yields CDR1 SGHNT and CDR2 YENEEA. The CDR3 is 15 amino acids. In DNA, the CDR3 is TGTGCCAGCAGCTTGGATGGGGGCCAAAACACTGAAGCTTTCTTT. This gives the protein CASSLDGGQNTEAFF.

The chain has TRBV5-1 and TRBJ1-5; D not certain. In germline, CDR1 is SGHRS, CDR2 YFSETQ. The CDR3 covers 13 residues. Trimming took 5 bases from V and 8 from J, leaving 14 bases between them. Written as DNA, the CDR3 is TGCGCCAGCAGACTGGCCTCCACAGAGCCCCAGCATTTT. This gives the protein CASRLASTEPQHF.

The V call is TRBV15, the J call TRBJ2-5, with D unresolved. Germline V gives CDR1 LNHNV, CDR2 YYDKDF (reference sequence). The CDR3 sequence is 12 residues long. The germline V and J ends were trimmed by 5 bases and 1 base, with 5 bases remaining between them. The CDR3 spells CATSELQETQYF. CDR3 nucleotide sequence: TGTGCCACCAGCGAGCTCCAAGAGACCCAGTACTTC.

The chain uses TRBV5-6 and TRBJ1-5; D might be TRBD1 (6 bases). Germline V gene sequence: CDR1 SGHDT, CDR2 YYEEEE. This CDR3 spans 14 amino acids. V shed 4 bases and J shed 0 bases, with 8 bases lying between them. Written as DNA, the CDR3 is TGTGCCAGCAGCCGGACAGCTAGCAATCAGCCCCAGCATTTT. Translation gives CASSRTASNQPQHF. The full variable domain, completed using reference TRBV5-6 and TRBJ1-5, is DAGVTQSPTHLIKTRGQQVTLRCSPKSGHDTVSWYQQALGQGPQFIFQYYEEEERQRGNFPDRFSGHQFPNYSSELNVNALLLGDSALYLCASSRTASNQPQHFGDGTRLSIL.

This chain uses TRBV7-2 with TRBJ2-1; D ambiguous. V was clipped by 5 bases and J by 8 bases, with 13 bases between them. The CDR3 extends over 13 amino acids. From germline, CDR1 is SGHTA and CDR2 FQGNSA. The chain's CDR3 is CASSLAVEDEQFF. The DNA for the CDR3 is TGTGCCAGCAGCCTCGCGGTAGAGGATGAGCAGTTCTTC.